The 3 T cell receptor beta chains in this list originate from one sample, sequenced in a study of CXCR3-negative and CXCR3-positive naive CD8 T cells. Antigens for these TCRs are unknown. The study, taken as a whole, reports: Against CXCR3-negative naive cells, CXCR3-positive naive cells showed more hydrophobic TRB CDR3s.

Carrying UMI labels, the TRB cDNA libraries were prepared through 5' RACE. TCRdb re-called the 5' RACE reads and catalogs CDR3 proteins one per entry, DNA excluded. This sample's table has roughly 130,000 distinct CDR3 sequences. The specimen was naive CXCR3+ CD8+ T cells from blood. Subset defined: CD45RO-CCR7+CD27+CD95- naive CD8+ T cells expressing CXCR3 (TNR3+). Source of these receptors: a human donor in good health. Some clones in this sample may be carry-over from other donors' samples.

The chain joins TRBV23-1 to TRBJ1-4. TRBV23-1 qualifies as an ORF whose function is uncertain. The CDR3 contains 18 residues. CDR3 sequence: CASSQLERGPATNEKLFF.

The CDR3 reads CASSPQEGSSYNEQFF. The chain is built from TRBV18 and TRBJ2-1. This CDR3 region has 16 residues. CDR1 is KGHSH and CDR2 is LQKENI in the germline V gene.

The chain links TRBV15 to TRBJ1-2; absent DNA, TCRdb's TRBD1 call cannot be checked. CDR1 and CDR2 from the germline V gene are LNHNV and YYDKDF (reference sequence). The CDR3 runs 16 residues. CDR3 residues: CATSRYTGFEGDGYTF. The full variable domain, completed using reference TRBV15 and TRBJ1-2, is DAMVIQNPRYQVTQFGKPVTLSCSQTLNHNVMYWYQQKSSQAPKLLFHYYDKDFNNEADTPDNFQSRRPNTSFCFLDIRSPGLGDTAMYLCATSRYTGFEGDGYTFGSGTRLTVV.